This TCR beta chain appears in the sequencing data of a study of blood T cell repertoires in COVID-19. Whole-study context: Acute-phase and convalescent COVID-19 samples originated in the United States, Italy and Spain. T cells, B-cell-depleted T cells, or PBMCs provided the cDNA or gDNA that served as material.

Original analysis: Reference gene primer amplification yielded estimated nucleated cell counts. Clones were read by immunoSEQ multiplex PCR, and TCRdb kept only the in-frame ones, dropping some. V and J calls and clone size follow that table, whereas D and trimming were derived from the DNA. The data show about 170,000 clones, roughly 90% seen once. The CDR3 length is 15 residues. Per germline, CDR1 ENHRY and CDR2 SYGVKD. Trimming took 4 bases from V and 1 from J; bases not matched to a gene: 2. The TCR originated in a man in his sixties with acute or convalescent COVID-19. The V call is TRBV10-3, the J call TRBJ2-3; 10 bases agree with TRBD2. Sequenced input: peripheral blood. The CDR3, as DNA: TGTGCCATCAGTGGTCTAGCGGGGGGCACAGATACGCAGTATTTT. Translating it yields CAISGLAGGTDTQYF.